Below, 11 T cell receptor beta chains from the same sample are listed, as sequenced in a study of blood T cells in healthy people across ages (dated by TCRdb to between 2014 and 2016). Library preparation employed 5' RACE. Data came from an Illumina HiSeq 2500. A second roughly 7 to 11 cycle PCR used a sample-barcoded 5' primer and a J-beta primer mix. The public sequencing data were trimmed at Q25 with fastp and processed into clonotypes with MiXCR by TCRdb, which kept only in-frame beta chains. Rows matching on CDR3 protein sequence are summarized as one entry with the most common DNA and genes. The sample contains hundreds of thousands of distinct CDR3 sequences, around half of them found a single time. Roughly 31% of the sample belongs to the ten largest clones. The source material was blood. These receptors originate from a woman aged 55 to 70 in good health.

The CDR3 sequence: CASSLYFGSSYEQYF. CDR3 bases: TGTGCCAGCAGCTTATACTTCGGGAGCTCCTACGAGCAGTACTTC. This chain uses TRBV7-2 with TRBJ2-7; D is perhaps TRBD2 (6 bases). CDR3 size: 15 residues. V was cut by 2 bases and J by 0 bases, with 11 bases left in between. Germline loops: CDR1 SGHTA, CDR2 FQGNSA.

This chain links TRBV2 with TRBJ2-1, with 8 bases fitting TRBD2. The CDR3 covers 13 residues. After removal of 7 bases from V and 6 bases from J, the junction contained 5 bases not matched to a gene. CDR1 is SNHLY and CDR2 is FYNNEI in the germline V gene. The CDR3 loop is CASTPGLGNEQFF. The CDR3 DNA reads as TGTGCCAGCACCCCGGGACTAGGCAATGAGCAGTTCTTC.

The chain combines TRBV9 with TRBJ2-3; no clear D. Germline lookup yields CDR1 SGDLS and CDR2 YYNGEE. The length of the CDR3 is 14 residues. Trimming removed 3 bases from V and 0 bases from J, with 8 bases in between. The CDR3 is CASSGLSSTDTQYF. CDR3 nucleotides: TGTGCCAGCAGCGGACTTTCTAGCACAGATACGCAGTATTTT.

In regard to this clonotype: Since a much larger clone is just one base distant, this may be a read error. The CDR3 loop is CAISYGKGYTF. The CDR3 DNA reads TGTGCCATCAGTTACGGGAAGGGCTACACCTTC. The genes are TRBV6-5 and TRBJ1-2; D gene unclear. The CDR3 runs 11 residues. Germline CDR1 and CDR2: MNHEY and SVGAGI.

This rearrangement joins TRBV24-1 to TRBJ2-3; D possibly corresponds to TRBD2 (5 bases). The CDR3 covers 16 residues. Germline assignment: CDR1 KGHDR and CDR2 SFDVKD. Trimming removed 4 bases from V and 1 base from J, with 14 bases in between. CDR3 protein: CATSDPRQAGTDTQYF. DNA of the CDR3: TGTGCCACCAGTGACCCACGGCAAGCGGGCACAGATACGCAGTATTTT.

This clonotype showed up just a few times. The chain links TRBV4-1 to TRBJ2-7, with TRBD2 matching 7 bases. V gave up 4 bases and J gave up 7 bases; unmatched junction bases: 13. CDR1 MGHRA and CDR2 YSYEKL come from the germline V gene. This CDR3 has 15 amino acids. CDR3: CASSRGLDPTNEQYF. The DNA for the CDR3 is TGCGCCAGCAGCCGCGGACTAGACCCAACCAATGAGCAGTACTTC.

With regard to this clonotype: Germline and junction disagree at one end, which may indicate a read error. V and J are TRBV6-1 and TRBJ2-3; D may be TRBD1 (6 bases). CDR3 length: 14 amino acids. Looked up from germline, CDR1 is MNHNS and CDR2 is SASEGT. CDR3 amino acids: CASRQVKSTDTRYF. The CDR3 nucleotides read TGTGCCAGTAGACAGGTAAAGTCCACAGATACGCGGTATTTT.

The chain has TRBV2 and TRBJ2-5; no firm D call. This CDR3 has 11 amino acids. The ends were cut back, 4 bases at V and 11 bases at J, with 11 bases in the middle. CDR1 SNHLY and CDR2 FYNNEI come from the germline V gene. The CDR3 DNA sequence: TGTGCCAGCAGTGGGGCCGCTGAGCAGTACTTC. This codes for CASSGAAEQYF.

The rearrangement links TRBV4-3 to TRBJ2-1; 10 bases match TRBD2. This CDR3 comprises 16 residues. CDR1 is LGHNA, CDR2 YSLEER, per germline. The V and J ends lost 1 base and 10 bases, in that order; junction bases with no gene match: 10. The DNA of the CDR3 is TGCGCCAGCAGCCAAGCCAGCGGGAGGGGGGCGGTAGAGCAGTTCTTC. Its protein product is CASSQASGRGAVEQFF.

Only a few counts were recorded for this clonotype. The J gene is TRBJ2-7, the V gene TRBV27; 13 bases are a match to TRBD2. This CDR3 spans 16 amino acids. V was clipped by 5 bases and J by 4 bases; unmatched bases: 8. The germline gives CDR1 MNHEY, CDR2 SMNVEV (reference sequence). CDR3 residues: CASSPHRTSGSYEQYF. In DNA, the CDR3 is TGTGCCAGCAGTCCCCACCGGACTAGCGGGAGTTACGAGCAGTACTTC.

As for this clonotype: A read error may account for a junction end that differs from germline. The V and J genes are TRBV6-5 and TRBJ1-2; 8 nucleotides align to TRBD1. The CDR3 sequence is 14 residues long. The germline gives CDR1 MNHEY, CDR2 SVGAGI. The CDR3 protein is CASSQQGGSIGCTF. CDR3 DNA: TGTGCCAGCAGTCAACAGGGGGGGTCGATTGGCTGCACCTTC.